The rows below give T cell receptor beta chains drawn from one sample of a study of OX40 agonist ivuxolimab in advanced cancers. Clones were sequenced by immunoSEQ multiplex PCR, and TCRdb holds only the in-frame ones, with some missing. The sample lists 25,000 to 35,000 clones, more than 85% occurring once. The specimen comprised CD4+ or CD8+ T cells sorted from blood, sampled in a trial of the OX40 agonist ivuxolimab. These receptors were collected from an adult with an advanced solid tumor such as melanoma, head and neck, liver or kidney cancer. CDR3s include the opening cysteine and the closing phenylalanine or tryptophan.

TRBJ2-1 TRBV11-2 CASSLKSGLAGYNEQFF
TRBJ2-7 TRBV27 CASSPIGGTSSYEQYF
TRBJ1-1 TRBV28 CASSFMRGEAFF
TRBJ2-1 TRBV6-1 CASSGIEGYNEQFF
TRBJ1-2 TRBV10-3 CAISPGQGGYGYTF
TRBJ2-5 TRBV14 CASSQEVQETQYF
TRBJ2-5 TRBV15 CATSRGPGHQETQYF
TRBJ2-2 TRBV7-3 CASSAYENTGELFF
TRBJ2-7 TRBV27 CASSPGTSGYEQYF
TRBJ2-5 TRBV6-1 CASSEAQGGQETQYF
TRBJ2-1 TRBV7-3 CASSLAGGGNEQFF
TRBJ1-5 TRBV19 CARGPRNQPQHF
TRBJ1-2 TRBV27 CASSSAGIGYTF
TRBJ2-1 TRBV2 CASSESSGGSYNEQFF
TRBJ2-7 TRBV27 CASSKTGTEQYF
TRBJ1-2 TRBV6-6 CASSPTTPTGEDGYTF
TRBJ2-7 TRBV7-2 CASSFFPGTGDEYF
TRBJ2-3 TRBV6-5 CASSLWGASTDTQYF
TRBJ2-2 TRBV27 CASSLILPTGELFF
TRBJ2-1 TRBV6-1 CASSGPVGSYNEQFF
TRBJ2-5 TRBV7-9 CASSLARRDWETQYF
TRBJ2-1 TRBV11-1 CASSFTIQDSSYNEQFF
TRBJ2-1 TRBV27 CASSLSRGVEQFF
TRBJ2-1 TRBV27 CASSRGNEQFF
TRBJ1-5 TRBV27 CASSLGQGRPQHF
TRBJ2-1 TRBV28 CASTSPLSREQFF
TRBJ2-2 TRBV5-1 CASSFELAGDTGELFF
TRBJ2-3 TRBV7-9 CASSDPTSGSHLLFDTQYF
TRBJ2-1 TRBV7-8 CASSPGGHNEQFF
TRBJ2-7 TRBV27 CASSPEAGRVYEQYF
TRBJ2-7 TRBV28 CASSFSTYEQYF
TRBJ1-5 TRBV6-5 CASSYAPPYSNQPQHF
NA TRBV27 CASSSRKTSGISYEQYF
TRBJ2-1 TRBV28 CASSLTSGRSSDEQFF
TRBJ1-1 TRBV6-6 CASSRQGDTEAFF
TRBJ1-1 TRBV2 CASSVGRGQGDTEAFF
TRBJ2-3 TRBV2 CASSVGSLAGGLTDTQYF
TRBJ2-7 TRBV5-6 CASSSDYEQYF